This T cell receptor beta chain was retrieved from a study of radiotherapy plus CTLA-4 blockade in lung cancer (dated by TCRdb to 2016 to 2019). Regarding the study in general: Objective responses occurred in 18% of enrolled patients, and approximately 34% achieved disease control. What the authors observed across the whole study: The strongest predictors of response, as reported, were early dynamic changes in blood T cell clones along with a rise in serum interferon-beta after radiation. After treatment with radiotherapy and ipilimumab, TCR clones that came from tumors expanded in the peripheral blood.

Library construction relied on the immunoSEQ multiplex PCR assay. The clones in this table, taken by TCRdb from immuneACCESS, are in-frame only. Not every clone is retained; where verified, under half of the shortfall comes from an unresolved V gene, and the cause of the rest is unknown. Counted in this sample were more than 40,000 clones; more than 75% of them appeared once. Jointly, the top ten make up approximately 3.5% of the sample. This clone turned up a few times. What this receptor recognizes is not known. No base-level quality is on record; no much larger clone is a single base apart. The study evaluated CTLA-4 blockade (ipilimumab) given together with focal radiation therapy in patients who had chemo-refractory metastatic non-small-cell lung cancer. V is pruned by 8 bases and J by 1 base, leaving 4 bases of the junction without a gene match. The CDR3 contains 14 residues, cysteine and phenylalanine counted. The CDR3 DNA has 42 bases and is translated from base 1. Sequences ENHRY (CDR1) and SYGVKD (CDR2) are obtained from the germline V gene.

The sequence came from a human donor with non-small cell lung cancer who had stable disease on radiotherapy plus ipilimumab. The rearrangement joined TRBV10-3 to TRBJ1-5; 8 central bases correspond to TRBD1. The sample consisted of peripheral blood, taken from a patient treated with radiotherapy plus ipilimumab. The DNA is as follows: TGTGCCATCTGGCAGGGGGCGAGCAATCAGCCCCAGCATTTT. Translated, it reads CAIWQGASNQPQHF.